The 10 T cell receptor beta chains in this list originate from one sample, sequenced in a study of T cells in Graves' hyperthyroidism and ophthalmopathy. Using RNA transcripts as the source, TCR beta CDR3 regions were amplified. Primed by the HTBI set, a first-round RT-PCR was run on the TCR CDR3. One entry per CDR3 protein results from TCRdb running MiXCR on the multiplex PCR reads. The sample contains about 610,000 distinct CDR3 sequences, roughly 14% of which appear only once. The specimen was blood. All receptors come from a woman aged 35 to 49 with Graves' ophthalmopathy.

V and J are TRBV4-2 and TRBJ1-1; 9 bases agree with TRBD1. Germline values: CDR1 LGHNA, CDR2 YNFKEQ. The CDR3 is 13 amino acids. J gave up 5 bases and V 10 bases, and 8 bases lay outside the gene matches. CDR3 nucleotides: TGTGCCACGACGACAGGGGGAGATACTGAAGCTTTCTTT. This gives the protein CATTTGGDTEAFF.

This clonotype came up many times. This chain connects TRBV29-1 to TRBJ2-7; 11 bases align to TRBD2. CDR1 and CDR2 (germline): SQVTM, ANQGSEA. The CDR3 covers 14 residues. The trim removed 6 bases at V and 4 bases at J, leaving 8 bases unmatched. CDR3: CSVLAGGQGYEQYF. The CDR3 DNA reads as TGCAGCGTCCTAGCGGGAGGCCAGGGTTACGAGCAGTACTTC.

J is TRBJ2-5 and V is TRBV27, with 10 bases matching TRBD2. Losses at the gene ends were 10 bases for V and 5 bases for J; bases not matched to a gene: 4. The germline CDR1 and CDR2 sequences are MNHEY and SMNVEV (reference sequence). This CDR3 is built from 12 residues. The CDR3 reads CATGTSEETQYF. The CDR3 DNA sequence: TGTGCCACCGGGACTAGCGAGGAGACCCAGTACTTC.

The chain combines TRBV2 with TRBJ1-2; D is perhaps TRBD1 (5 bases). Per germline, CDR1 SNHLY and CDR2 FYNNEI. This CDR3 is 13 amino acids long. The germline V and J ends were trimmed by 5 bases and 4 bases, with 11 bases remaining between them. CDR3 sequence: CASSQLRVYGYTF. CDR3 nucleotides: TGTGCCAGCAGTCAACTCAGGGTCTATGGCTACACCTTC.

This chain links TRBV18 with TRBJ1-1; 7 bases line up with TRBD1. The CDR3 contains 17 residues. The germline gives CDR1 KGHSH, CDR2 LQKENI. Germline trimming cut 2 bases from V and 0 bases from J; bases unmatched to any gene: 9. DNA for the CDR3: TGTGCCAGCTCACCAAGTCGGGACAGTTACATGAACACTGAAGCTTTCTTT. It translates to CASSPSRDSYMNTEAFF.

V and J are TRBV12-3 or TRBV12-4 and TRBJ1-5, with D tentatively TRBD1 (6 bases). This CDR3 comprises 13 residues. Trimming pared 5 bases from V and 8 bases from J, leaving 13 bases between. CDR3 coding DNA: TGTGCCAGCAGTCCGGACAGTTTGAAGCCCCAGCATTTT. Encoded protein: CASSPDSLKPQHF.

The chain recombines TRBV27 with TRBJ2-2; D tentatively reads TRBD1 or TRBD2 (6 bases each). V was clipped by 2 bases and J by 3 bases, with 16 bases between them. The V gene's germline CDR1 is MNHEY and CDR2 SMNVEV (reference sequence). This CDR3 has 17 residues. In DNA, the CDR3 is TGTGCCAGCAGTTTAGGACTACAGGGCAGCGACACCGGGGAGCTGTTTTTT. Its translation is CASSLGLQGSDTGELFF.

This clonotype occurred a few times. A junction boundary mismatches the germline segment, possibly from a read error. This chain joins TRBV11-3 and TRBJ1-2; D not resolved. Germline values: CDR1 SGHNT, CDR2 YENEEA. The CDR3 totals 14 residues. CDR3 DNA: TGCGCCAGCAGTCCACATATAACCCTCTATGGCTACACCTTC. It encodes CASSPHITLYGYTF. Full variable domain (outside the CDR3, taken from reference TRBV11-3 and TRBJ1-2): EAGVVQSPRYKIIEKKQPVAFWCNPISGHNTLYWYLQNLGQGPELLIRYENEEAVDDSQLPKDRFSAERLKGVDSTLKIQPAELGDSAVYLCASSPHITLYGYTFGSGTRLTVV.

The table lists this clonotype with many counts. CDR3 protein: CSASPDSNQPQHF. DNA of the CDR3: TGCAGTGCTAGTCCGGATAGCAATCAGCCCCAGCATTTT. This chain joins TRBV20-1 and TRBJ1-5; no reliable D call. From germline, CDR1 is DFQATT and CDR2 SNEGSKA (reference sequence). CDR3 size: 13 residues. V was trimmed by 3 bases and J by 0 bases, leaving 6 bases between them.

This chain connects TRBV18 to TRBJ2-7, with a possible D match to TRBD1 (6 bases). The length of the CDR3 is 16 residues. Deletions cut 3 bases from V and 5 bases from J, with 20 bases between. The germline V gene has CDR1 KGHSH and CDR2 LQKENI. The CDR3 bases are TGTGCCAGCTCACCGCCGGGACACTACCTCGGGGACGAGCAGTACTTC. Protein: CASSPPGHYLGDEQYF. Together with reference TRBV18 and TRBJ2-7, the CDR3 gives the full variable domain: NAGVMQNPRHLVRRRGQEARLRCSPMKGHSHVYWYRQLPEEGLKFMVYLQKENIIDESGMPKERFSAEFPKEGPSILRIQQVVRGDSAAYFCASSPPGHYLGDEQYFGPGTRLTVT.